The entry that follows covers one T cell receptor (beta chain) sequence. This specimen comes from a study of blood T cells in healthy people across ages. Study-wide background: Capturing about one barcoded beta molecule per two T cells was achieved by template switching.

Deletions cut 8 bases from V and 1 base from J, with 22 bases between. The CDR3 is made up of 17 amino acids. Germline V gene lookup returns CDR1 MNHNS and CDR2 SASEGT. Primed by a sample-barcoded 5' primer and a J-beta primer mix, a second PCR proceeded for 7 to 11 cycles. Through a template-switch adaptor with 12 random nucleotides, each cDNA molecule received a tag. CDR3-containing paired-end reads numbering at least 3 million came from each sample. TCRdb used MiXCR to reprocess the 5' RACE reads, holding one entry per CDR3 protein. Of about 780,000 distinct CDR3 sequences in the sample, 35% to 50% were seen once.

V gene TRBV6-1 combines with J gene TRBJ2-3; D ambiguous. The sequence was obtained from a man older than 75 in good health. The sequenced material came from blood. The CDR3 nucleotides are TGTGCCAGCGCGGCGCGAGGCATTGGGGTGGGCACAGATACGCAGTATTTT. Amino acid sequence: CASAARGIGVGTDTQYF.